What follows are 10 T cell receptor beta chains derived from one specimen sequenced in a study of shared clonotypes between healthy human individuals. TCRdb's copy holds only in-frame clones and misses some; the assay was immunoSEQ multiplex PCR. Of 2 million to 2.5 million clones detected, about nine tenths appear once; the ten largest clones hold approximately 0.4%. The sequenced sample consisted of naive CD4+ T cells from PBMCs. Subset described: CD45RA+ positively selected. The source is a man between 18 and 29 years old in good health. Some clones in this sample may be carry-over from other donors' samples.

The rearrangement joins TRBV19 to TRBJ1-5; D is unresolved. The CDR3 sequence is 16 residues long. Germline V gives CDR1 LNHDA, CDR2 SQIVND (reference sequence). The germline V and J ends were trimmed by 3 bases and 0 bases, with 12 bases remaining between them. The CDR3 reads CASSIRAGDSNQPQHF. The CDR3 bases are TGTGCCAGTAGTATTAGGGCGGGAGATAGCAATCAGCCCCAGCATTTT.

This clone has more than one count but fewer than ten. The J gene is TRBJ1-5, the V gene TRBV6-4; no firm D call. V was clipped by 3 bases and J by 4 bases, with 7 bases between them. The germline V gene has CDR1 MRHNA and CDR2 SNTAGT. This CDR3 comprises 13 residues. In DNA, the CDR3 is TGTGCCAGCAGTGAAGTTCCAAATCAGCCCCAGCATTTT. Translated, it gives CASSEVPNQPQHF.

This chain joins TRBV5-1 and TRBJ2-1; D may be TRBD1 (6 bases). V was cut by 4 bases and J by 1 base, with 18 bases left in between. The CDR3 contains 17 residues. CDR1 SGHRS and CDR2 YFSETQ come from the germline V gene. CDR3 in DNA: TGCGCCAGCAGCCTCCAGGGGTTTTCGATTTCCTACAATGAGCAGTTCTTC. As protein: CASSLQGFSISYNEQFF. The entire variable domain, with the rest obtained from reference TRBV5-1 and TRBJ2-1, is as follows: KAGVTQTPRYLIKTRGQQVTLSCSPISGHRSVSWYQQTPGQGLQFLFEYFSETQRNKGNFPGRFSGRQFSNSRSEMNVSTLELGDSALYLCASSLQGFSISYNEQFFGPGTRLTVL.

V usage is TRBV29-1 and J usage is TRBJ2-4; D gene ambiguous. The germline V gene has CDR1 SQVTM and CDR2 ANQGSEA. The CDR3 has 13 amino acids. Trimming cost V 6 bases and J 1 base, with 10 bases left between them. This chain's CDR3 is CSVGFWAKNIQYF. The CDR3 DNA is TGCAGCGTGGGATTCTGGGCCAAAAACATTCAGTACTTC.

The rearrangement links TRBV7-2 to TRBJ2-3, with 7 bases identical to TRBD2. The CDR3 contains 14 residues. V was pared by 3 bases and J by 4 bases, with 4 bases of the junction left unmatched. Looked up from germline, CDR1 is SGHTA and CDR2 is FQGNSA. This CDR3 is CASSLREYPDTQYF. DNA for the CDR3: TGTGCCAGCAGCTTGCGGGAGTACCCAGATACGCAGTATTTT.

This clone was counted only a few times. The CDR3 bases are TGTGCCATCAGTGAAGCATCTAATCAGCCCCAGCATTTT. Protein: CAISEASNQPQHF. The chain uses TRBV10-3 and TRBJ1-5; no definite D call. Germline assignment: CDR1 ENHRY and CDR2 SYGVKD. This CDR3 has 13 amino acids. Trimming removed 3 bases from V and 4 bases from J, with 7 bases in between.

The rearrangement links TRBV6-5 to TRBJ2-6; D unclear. V was cut by 8 bases and J by 2 bases, with 10 bases left in between. Germline V gene data show CDR1 as MNHEY and CDR2 as SVGAGI. The CDR3 totals 14 residues. The CDR3 spells CASRSRPGANVLTF. CDR3 in DNA: TGTGCCAGCCGCAGCCGTCCTGGGGCCAACGTCCTGACTTTC.

With respect to this clone: Other nucleotide sequences in the sample specify the same CDR3. The chain is built from TRBV19 and TRBJ2-4; 9 bases match TRBD1. CDR1 and CDR2 (germline): LNHDA, SQIVND (reference sequence). The CDR3 is 13 amino acids. V trimming: 4 bases; J trimming: 8 bases; junction bases outside the gene matches: 3. This CDR3 is CASSTGQGYIQYF. CDR3 sequence (DNA): TGTGCCAGTAGTACTGGACAGGGGTACATTCAGTACTTC.

This rearrangement joins TRBV10-3 to TRBJ2-3; no reliable D call. The germline V and J ends were trimmed by 4 bases and 2 bases, with 16 bases remaining between them. CDR1 ENHRY and CDR2 SYGVKD come from the germline V gene. The CDR3 runs 16 residues. The CDR3 loop is CAISGTGPANTDTQYF. The DNA for the CDR3 is TGTGCCATCAGTGGGACCGGGCCCGCTAACACAGATACGCAGTATTTT.

The J gene is TRBJ2-1, the V gene TRBV6-5; TRBD2 might be the D (6 bases). The germline V gene has CDR1 MNHEY and CDR2 SVGAGI. V gave up 0 bases and J gave up 0 bases, with 9 bases separating them. The CDR3 totals 16 residues. Here the CDR3 reads CASSYSASVSYNEQFF. As DNA, the CDR3 is TGTGCCAGCAGTTACTCGGCTAGCGTCTCCTACAATGAGCAGTTCTTC.